This TCR beta chain was recovered during a study of blood T cell repertoires in COVID-19. Study-wide background: Samples of COVID-19 (acute and convalescent) were obtained from the United States, Italy and Spain. PBMCs, B-cell-depleted T cells, or T cells were the source of the cDNA or gDNA that made up the material.

The CDR3 is 16 residues long. With 2 bases clipped from V and 6 bases from J, the junction kept 9 bases outside the gene matches. Germline V gene sequence: CDR1 SGHVS, CDR2 FNYEAQ. This clone was detected once. Per the authors' pipeline: Reference gene primer amplification gave estimated nucleated cell counts. TCRdb's copy holds only in-frame clones and misses some; the assay was immunoSEQ multiplex PCR. V, J and clone size are taken as reported in that table, and D and trimming were inferred from the DNA itself. The sample shows approximately 15,000 clones, around 77% of them seen only once. The clonotype comes from a human donor in a cohort sampled during active COVID-19. This sequence joins TRBV7-6 and TRBJ2-1; TRBD2 agrees at 8 bases. Specimen: peripheral blood. The CDR3 sequence: CASSLSGLAGVNEQFF. CDR3 bases: TGTGCCAGCAGCTTATCGGGGCTAGCGGGCGTCAATGAGCAGTTCTTC.